This T cell receptor beta chain was observed in a study of T cells after yellow fever vaccination. Overall study results and limits: Reappearance after the booster was observed for most primary-vaccination clones (around 95% CD4, roughly 90% CD8). Only a small proportion of the clonotypes turned up in both the CD4 and the CD8 compartments, likely arising from convergent recombination.

V dropped 8 bases and J dropped 5; count of bases not matched to a gene: 12. The CDR3 is 15 amino acids. Germline V gene sequence: CDR1 MNHEY, CDR2 SVGEGT. TCRdb recomputed calls from the 5' RACE reads with MiXCR, one row per CDR3 protein. This sample has about 320,000 distinct CDR3 sequences, with around 4.5% found just once. This clonotype was counted between two and nine times. The antigen remains unidentified. Sequencing used PBMCs, obtained 15 days after the yellow fever booster vaccination. The TCR was taken from a young man who received the YFV17D yellow fever vaccine. The chain carries TRBV6-2 or TRBV6-3 and TRBJ2-5, with 9 bases lining up with TRBD2. The CDR3 DNA follows: TGTGCCAGCCGCTATCGGGTAGCGGGGGTGGAGACCCAGTACTTC. It codes for CASRYRVAGVETQYF.